The 15 T cell receptor beta chains in this list originate from one sample, sequenced in a study of naive and memory T cell subsets. The SP2 primer and nested alpha and beta constant region primers amplified ligated cDNA in four rounds. TCRdb reprocessed the UMI-ligation and nested PCR reads via MiXCR and lists one record per CDR3 protein. Of over 20,000 distinct CDR3 sequences in the sample, over 4% were seen once. A UMI-containing oligonucleotide was joined by 3' ligation to the TCR cDNA template. Input material: blood. The receptors here all came from an adult in good health.

As concerns this clonotype: A read error may be the cause here, since a much bigger clone is one base away. The chain couples TRBV6-5 to TRBJ2-1; D ambiguous. V was trimmed by 5 bases and J by 15 bases, leaving 14 bases between them. The CDR3 sequence is 11 residues long. The germline V gene encodes CDR1 MNHEY and CDR2 SVGAGI. CDR3 loop: CASSVGSSRFF. CDR3 sequence (DNA): TGTGCCAGCAGTGTAGGCAGCTCGCGGTTCTTC.

This clonotype was seen many times. The rearrangement joins TRBV12-3 or TRBV12-4 to TRBJ1-3; D ambiguous. Trimming pared 5 bases from V and 4 bases from J, leaving 18 bases between. The CDR3 totals 16 residues. For the CDR3, the DNA is TGTGCCAGCAGTCCGTTTTCAACCAGGAGAGGAAACACCATATATTTT. Translation gives CASSPFSTRRGNTIYF.

This clonotype was observed many times. The chain links TRBV7-2 to TRBJ2-1, with D possibly being TRBD1 (6 bases). The CDR3 is 14 amino acids. V shed 7 bases and J shed 0 bases, with 10 bases lying between them. Germline V CDR1 and CDR2: SGHTA, FQGNSA. CDR3 nucleotide sequence: TGTGCCAGCACCGACAGGAACTCCTACAATGAGCAGTTCTTC. As protein: CASTDRNSYNEQFF. Using reference TRBV7-2 and TRBJ2-1 for the parts outside the CDR3, the full variable domain is GAGVSQSPSNKVTEKGKDVELRCDPISGHTALYWYRQSLGQGLEFLIYFQGNSAPDKSGLPSDRFSAERTGGSVSTLTIQRTQQEDSAVYLCASTDRNSYNEQFFGPGTRLTVL.

This clonotype was counted ten times or more. This rearrangement joins TRBV7-9 to TRBJ1-1; D is uncertain. CDR1 and CDR2 from the germline V gene are SEHNR and FQNEAQ (reference sequence). The CDR3 extends over 11 amino acids. Trimming took 5 bases from V and 10 from J, leaving 11 bases between them. This CDR3 reads CASSREGSAFF. CDR3 nucleotides: TGTGCCAGCAGCCGGGAGGGATCAGCTTTCTTT.

This clonotype was detected ten times or more. The rearrangement uses TRBV5-6 and TRBJ2-1; D may be TRBD1 (5 bases). This CDR3 has 13 residues. Trimming took 4 bases from V and 12 from J, leaving 17 bases between them. Per germline, CDR1 SGHDT and CDR2 YYEEEE. The CDR3 reads CASSNPQGYWQFF. Here the CDR3 DNA reads TGTGCCAGCAGCAACCCGCAGGGATATTGGCAGTTCTTC.

The sample holds many counts of this clonotype. The chain employs TRBV20-1 and TRBJ1-3, with a possible D match to TRBD1 (5 bases). V was shortened by 0 bases and J by 2 bases, with 17 bases between the two germline ends. The CDR3 loop spans 17 amino acids. Germline lookup yields CDR1 DFQATT and CDR2 SNEGSKA (reference sequence). The CDR3 here is CSARDSRQGRTGNTIYF. The CDR3 region has the DNA TGCAGTGCTAGAGATTCGAGGCAGGGACGGACTGGAAACACCATATATTTT.

This clonotype was seen many times. The gene calls are TRBV5-6 and TRBJ2-1, with TRBD2 as a possible D gene (5 bases). V lost 4 bases, J lost 8 bases, and 22 bases lay in between. Germline CDR1 SGHDT, CDR2 YYEEEE. The CDR3 spans 16 residues. The chain's CDR3 is CASSILALLRADEQFF. The CDR3 DNA sequence: TGTGCCAGCAGCATATTAGCGCTCCTGAGAGCCGATGAGCAGTTCTTC.

The sample holds many counts of this clonotype. The chain employs TRBV7-9 and TRBJ1-1; unclear D gene. The V and J ends lost 6 bases and 0 bases respectively, with 23 bases between them. The CDR3 loop spans 18 amino acids. The germline V gene encodes CDR1 SEHNR and CDR2 FQNEAQ (reference sequence). The CDR3 bases are TGTGCCAGCAGAACCCATCCACGAGACGAGATTGTGAACACTGAAGCTTTCTTT. Translation gives CASRTHPRDEIVNTEAFF.

This clonotype has at least ten counts. This chain connects TRBV5-1 to TRBJ2-2; perhaps TRBD1 as D (6 bases). In germline, CDR1 is SGHRS, CDR2 YFSETQ. With 4 bases removed from V and 2 bases from J, the gap between germline ends came to 18 bases. This CDR3 has 17 residues. CDR3 in DNA: TGCGCCAGCAGCGGCAGGGGCTACTTGGTAAACACCGGGGAGCTGTTTTTT. It encodes CASSGRGYLVNTGELFF.

This clonotype was seen a handful of times. The chain links TRBV5-6 to TRBJ2-6; 7 nucleotides align to TRBD1. The J segment lost 2 bases and the V segment lost 3 bases, leaving 2 bases of the junction unmatched. From germline, CDR1 is SGHDT and CDR2 YYEEEE. The CDR3 is made up of 15 amino acids. The CDR3 sequence is CASSYTGAGANVLTF. CDR3 in DNA: TGTGCCAGCAGCTATACAGGGGCTGGGGCCAACGTCCTGACTTTC.

This clonotype is termed medium-sized. The rearrangement links TRBV29-1 to TRBJ1-5; D is unresolved. This CDR3 contains 12 residues. The V end lost 7 bases, the J end lost 3 bases, and 10 bases lay between the germline ends. The germline V gene has CDR1 SQVTM and CDR2 ANQGSEA. CDR3 loop: CSAGTPNQPQHF. CDR3 in DNA: TGCAGCGCCGGCACCCCCAATCAGCCCCAGCATTTT. Full variable domain (missing parts from reference TRBV29-1 and TRBJ1-5): SAVISQKPSRDICQRGTSLTIQCQVDSQVTMMFWYRQQPGQSLTLIATANQGSEATYESGFVIDKFPISRPNLTFSTLTVSNMSPEDSSIYLCSAGTPNQPQHFGDGTRLSIL.

This clonotype was recorded many times. This chain links TRBV27 with TRBJ1-2; 7 positions match TRBD1. The CDR3 totals 14 residues. The V and J ends lost 4 bases and 4 bases, in that order; junction bases with no gene match: 6. Germline V lookup: CDR1 MNHEY, CDR2 SMNVEV (reference sequence). The CDR3: CASSSSGTAYGYTF. In DNA, the CDR3 is TGTGCCAGCAGTTCTTCTGGGACAGCCTATGGCTACACCTTC.

This clonotype came up many times. This rearrangement joins TRBV5-1 to TRBJ2-3; D is undetermined. The CDR3 spans 17 residues. The germline V gene has CDR1 SGHRS and CDR2 YFSETQ. The V end lost 0 bases, the J end lost 0 bases, and 14 bases lay between the germline ends. This CDR3 is CASSLVVGHPSTDTQYF. The DNA of the CDR3 is TGCGCCAGCAGCTTGGTGGTGGGCCACCCCAGCACAGATACGCAGTATTTT.

This clonotype appeared many times. The chain is built from TRBV9 and TRBJ1-6; 10 nucleotides match TRBD1. This CDR3 is 14 amino acids long. The germline CDR1 and CDR2 sequences are SGDLS and YYNGEE. The V segment lost 2 bases and the J segment 7 bases; nucleotides outside the gene matches: 0. The CDR3 DNA reads as TGTGCCAGCAGCGTGGGACAGGGGAATTCACCCCTCCACTTT. Translating gives CASSVGQGNSPLHF.

This clonotype was observed many times. V usage is TRBV18 and J usage is TRBJ2-7; D is unclear. The CDR3 totals 13 residues. The germline V and J ends were trimmed by 1 base and 4 bases, with 8 bases remaining between them. From germline, CDR1 is KGHSH and CDR2 LQKENI. Written as DNA, the CDR3 is TGTGCCAGCTCACCACAGGAGCCATACGAGCAGTACTTC. This encodes CASSPQEPYEQYF.